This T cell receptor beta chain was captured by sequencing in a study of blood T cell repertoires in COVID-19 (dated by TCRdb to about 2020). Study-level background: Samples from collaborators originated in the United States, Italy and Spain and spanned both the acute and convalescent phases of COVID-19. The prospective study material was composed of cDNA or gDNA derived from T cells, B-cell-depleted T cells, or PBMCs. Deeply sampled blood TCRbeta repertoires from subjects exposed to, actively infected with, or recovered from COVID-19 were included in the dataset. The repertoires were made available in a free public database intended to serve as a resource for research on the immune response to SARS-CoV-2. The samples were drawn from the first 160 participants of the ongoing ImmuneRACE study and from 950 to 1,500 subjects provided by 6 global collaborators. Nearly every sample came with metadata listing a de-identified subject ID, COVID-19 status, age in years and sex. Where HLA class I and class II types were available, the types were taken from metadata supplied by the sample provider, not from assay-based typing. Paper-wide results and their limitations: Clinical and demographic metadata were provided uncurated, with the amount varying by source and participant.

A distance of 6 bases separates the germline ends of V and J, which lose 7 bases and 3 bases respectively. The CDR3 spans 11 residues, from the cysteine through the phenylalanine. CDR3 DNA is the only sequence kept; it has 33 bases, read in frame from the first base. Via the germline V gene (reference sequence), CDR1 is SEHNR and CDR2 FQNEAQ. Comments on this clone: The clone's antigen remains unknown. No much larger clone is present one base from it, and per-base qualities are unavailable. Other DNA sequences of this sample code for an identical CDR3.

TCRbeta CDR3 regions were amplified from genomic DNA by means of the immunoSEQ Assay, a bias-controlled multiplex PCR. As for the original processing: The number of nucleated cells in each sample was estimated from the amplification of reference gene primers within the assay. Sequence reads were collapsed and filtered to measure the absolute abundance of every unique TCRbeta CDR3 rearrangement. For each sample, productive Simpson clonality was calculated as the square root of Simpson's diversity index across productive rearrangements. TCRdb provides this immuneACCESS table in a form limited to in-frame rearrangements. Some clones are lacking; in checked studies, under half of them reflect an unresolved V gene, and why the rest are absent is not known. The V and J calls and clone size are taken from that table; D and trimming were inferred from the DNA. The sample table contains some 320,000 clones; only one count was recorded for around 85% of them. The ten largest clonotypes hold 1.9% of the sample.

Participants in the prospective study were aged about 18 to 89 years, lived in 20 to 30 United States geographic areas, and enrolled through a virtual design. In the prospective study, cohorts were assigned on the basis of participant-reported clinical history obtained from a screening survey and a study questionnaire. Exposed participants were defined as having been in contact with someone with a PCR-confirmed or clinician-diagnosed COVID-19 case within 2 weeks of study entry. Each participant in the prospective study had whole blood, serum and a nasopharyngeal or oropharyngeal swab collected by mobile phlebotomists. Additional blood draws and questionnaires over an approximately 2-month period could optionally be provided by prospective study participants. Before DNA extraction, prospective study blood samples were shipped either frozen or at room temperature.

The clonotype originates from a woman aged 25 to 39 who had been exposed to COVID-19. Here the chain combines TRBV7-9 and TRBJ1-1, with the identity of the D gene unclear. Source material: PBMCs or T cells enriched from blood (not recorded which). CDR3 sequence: CASTLDTEAFF. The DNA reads TGTGCCAGCACCCTTGACACTGAAGCTTTCTTT.